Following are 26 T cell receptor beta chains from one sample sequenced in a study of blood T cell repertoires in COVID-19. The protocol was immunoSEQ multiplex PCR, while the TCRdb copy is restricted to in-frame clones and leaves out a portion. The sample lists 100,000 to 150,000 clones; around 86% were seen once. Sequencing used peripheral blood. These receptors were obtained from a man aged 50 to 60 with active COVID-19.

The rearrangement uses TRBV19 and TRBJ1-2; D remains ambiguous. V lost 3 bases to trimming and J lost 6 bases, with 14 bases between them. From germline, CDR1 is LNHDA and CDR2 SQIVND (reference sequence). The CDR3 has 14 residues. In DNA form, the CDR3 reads TGTGCCAGTAGTATCGGGAGGTCGGTGGATGGCTACACCTTC. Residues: CASSIGRSVDGYTF.

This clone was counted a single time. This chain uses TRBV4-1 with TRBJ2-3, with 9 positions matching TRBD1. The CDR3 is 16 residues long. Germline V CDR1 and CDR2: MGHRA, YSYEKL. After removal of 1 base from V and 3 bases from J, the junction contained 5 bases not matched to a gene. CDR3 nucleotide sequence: TGCGCCAGCAGCCAAGGGTGGGACAGGGTTACAGATACGCAGTATTTT. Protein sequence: CASSQGWDRVTDTQYF.

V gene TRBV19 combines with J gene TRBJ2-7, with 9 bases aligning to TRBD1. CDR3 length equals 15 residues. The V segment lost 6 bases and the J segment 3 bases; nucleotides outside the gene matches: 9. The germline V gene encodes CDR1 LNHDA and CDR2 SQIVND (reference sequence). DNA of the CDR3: TGTGCCAGTAGAACCGGGACAGGGACGCTCTACGAGCAGTACTTC. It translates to CASRTGTGTLYEQYF.

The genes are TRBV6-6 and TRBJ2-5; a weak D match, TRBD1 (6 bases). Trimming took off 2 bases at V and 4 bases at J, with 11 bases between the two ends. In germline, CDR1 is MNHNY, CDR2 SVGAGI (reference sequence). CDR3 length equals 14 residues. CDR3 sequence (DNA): TGTGCCAGCAGTTACCAGGGGCTGGGAGAGACCCAGTACTTC. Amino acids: CASSYQGLGETQYF.

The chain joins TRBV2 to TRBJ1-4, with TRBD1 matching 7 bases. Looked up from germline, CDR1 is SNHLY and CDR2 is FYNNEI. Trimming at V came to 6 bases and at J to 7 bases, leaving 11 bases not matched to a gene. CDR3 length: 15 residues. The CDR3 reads CASRGTDYRGEKLFF. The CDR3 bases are TGTGCCAGCAGGGGGACAGACTATCGGGGTGAAAAACTGTTTTTT.

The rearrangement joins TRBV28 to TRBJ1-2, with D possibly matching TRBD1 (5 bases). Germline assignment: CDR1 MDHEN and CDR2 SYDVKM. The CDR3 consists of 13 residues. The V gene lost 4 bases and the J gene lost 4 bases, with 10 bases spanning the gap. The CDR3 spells CASSWEGSYGYTF. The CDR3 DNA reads TGTGCCAGCAGTTGGGAGGGGAGCTATGGCTACACCTTC.

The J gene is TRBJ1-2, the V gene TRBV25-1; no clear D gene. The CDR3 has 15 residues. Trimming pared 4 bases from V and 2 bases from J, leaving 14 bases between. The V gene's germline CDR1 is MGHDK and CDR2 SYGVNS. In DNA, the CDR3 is TGTGCCAGCAGTGCACCCGGCAGGTCCAACTATGGCTACACCTTC. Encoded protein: CASSAPGRSNYGYTF.

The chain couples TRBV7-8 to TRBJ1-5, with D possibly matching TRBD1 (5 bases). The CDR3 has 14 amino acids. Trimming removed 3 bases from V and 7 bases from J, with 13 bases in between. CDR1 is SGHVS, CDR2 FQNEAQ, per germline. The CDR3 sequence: CASSLLLEGQPQHF. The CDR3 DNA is TGTGCCAGCAGCTTGTTGTTGGAGGGGCAGCCCCAGCATTTT.

The CDR3 region is CASSGGGAKNIQYF. DNA for the CDR3: TGCGCCAGCAGTGGCGGCGGAGCCAAAAACATTCAGTACTTC. The gene calls are TRBV5-1 and TRBJ2-4; no reliable D call. The CDR3 extends over 14 amino acids. V was cut by 5 bases and J by 0 bases, with 9 bases left in between. Germline CDR1 SGHRS, CDR2 YFSETQ.

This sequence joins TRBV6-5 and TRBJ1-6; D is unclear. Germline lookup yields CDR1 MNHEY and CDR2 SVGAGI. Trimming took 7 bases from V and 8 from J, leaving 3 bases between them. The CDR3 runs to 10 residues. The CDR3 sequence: CASTDSPLHF. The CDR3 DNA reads TGTGCCAGCACGGATTCACCCCTCCACTTT.

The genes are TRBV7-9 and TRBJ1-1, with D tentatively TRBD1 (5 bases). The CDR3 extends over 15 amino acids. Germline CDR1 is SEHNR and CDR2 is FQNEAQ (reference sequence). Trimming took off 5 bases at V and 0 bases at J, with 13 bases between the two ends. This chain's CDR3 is CASSHKSGLNTEAFF. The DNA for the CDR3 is TGTGCCAGCAGCCATAAATCAGGGCTGAACACTGAAGCTTTCTTT.

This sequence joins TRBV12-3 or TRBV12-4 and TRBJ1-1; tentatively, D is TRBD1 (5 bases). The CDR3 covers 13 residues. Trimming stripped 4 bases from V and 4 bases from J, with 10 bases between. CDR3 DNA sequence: TGTGCCAGCAGTTCTCCCGGGGGCACTGAAGCTTTCTTT. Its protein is CASSSPGGTEAFF.

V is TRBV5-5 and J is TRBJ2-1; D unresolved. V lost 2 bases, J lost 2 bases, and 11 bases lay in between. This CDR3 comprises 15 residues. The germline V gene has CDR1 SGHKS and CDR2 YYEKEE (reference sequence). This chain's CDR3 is CASSFFAEPYNEQFF. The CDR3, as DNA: TGTGCCAGCAGCTTCTTCGCGGAACCCTACAATGAGCAGTTCTTC. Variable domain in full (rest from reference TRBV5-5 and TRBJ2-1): DAGVTQSPTHLIKTRGQQVTLRCSPISGHKSVSWYQQVLGQGPQFIFQYYEKEERGRGNFPDRFSARQFPNYSSELNVNALLLGDSALYLCASSFFAEPYNEQFFGPGTRLTVL.

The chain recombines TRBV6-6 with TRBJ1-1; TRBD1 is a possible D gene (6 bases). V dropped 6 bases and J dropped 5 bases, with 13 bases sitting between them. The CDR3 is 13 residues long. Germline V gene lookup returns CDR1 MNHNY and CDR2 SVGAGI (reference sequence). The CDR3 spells CASSLTRGTEAFF. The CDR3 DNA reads TGTGCCAGCAGCCTTACGAGGGGGACTGAAGCTTTCTTT.

The CDR3 loop reads CASSQRLNTEAFF. CDR3 sequence (DNA): TGTGCCAGCAGCCAACGGTTGAACACTGAAGCTTTCTTT. This chain uses TRBV3-1 (or the pseudogene TRBV3-2) with TRBJ1-1; D unclear. Trimming left V 2 bases short and J 0 bases short, with 4 bases between. This CDR3 contains 13 residues. Germline CDR1 and CDR2: LGHDT and YNNKEL (reference sequence).

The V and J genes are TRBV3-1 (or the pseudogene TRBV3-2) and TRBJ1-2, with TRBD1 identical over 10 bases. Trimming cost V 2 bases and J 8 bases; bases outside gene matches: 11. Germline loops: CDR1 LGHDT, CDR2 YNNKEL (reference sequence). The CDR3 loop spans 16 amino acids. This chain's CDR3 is CASSQLLGQGTSGYTF. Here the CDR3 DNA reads TGTGCCAGCAGCCAACTTTTGGGACAGGGGACAAGCGGCTACACCTTC.

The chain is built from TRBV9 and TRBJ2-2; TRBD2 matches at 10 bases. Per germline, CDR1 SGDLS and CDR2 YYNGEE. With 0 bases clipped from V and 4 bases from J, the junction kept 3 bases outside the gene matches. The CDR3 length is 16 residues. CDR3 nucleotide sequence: TGTGCCAGCAGCGTAGGGACTAGCGGACCCACCGGGGAGCTGTTTTTT. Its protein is CASSVGTSGPTGELFF.

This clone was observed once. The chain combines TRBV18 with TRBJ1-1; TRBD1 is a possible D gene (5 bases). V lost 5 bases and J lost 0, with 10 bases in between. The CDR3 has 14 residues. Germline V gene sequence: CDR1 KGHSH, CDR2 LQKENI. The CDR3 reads CASSSTVVNTEAFF. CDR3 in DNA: TGTGCCAGCTCATCGACAGTGGTGAACACTGAAGCTTTCTTT.

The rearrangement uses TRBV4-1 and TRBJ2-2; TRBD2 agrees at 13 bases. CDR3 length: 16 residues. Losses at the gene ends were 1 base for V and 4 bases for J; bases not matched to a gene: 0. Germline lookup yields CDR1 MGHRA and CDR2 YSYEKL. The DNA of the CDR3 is TGCGCCAGCAGCCAAGGACTAGCGGGGGGCACCGGGGAGCTGTTTTTT. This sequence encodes CASSQGLAGGTGELFF.

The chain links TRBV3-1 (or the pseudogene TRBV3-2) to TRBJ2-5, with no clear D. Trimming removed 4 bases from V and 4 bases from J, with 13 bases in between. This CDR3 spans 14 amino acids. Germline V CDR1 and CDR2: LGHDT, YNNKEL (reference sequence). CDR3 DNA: TGTGCCAGCAGCCCCCTTTCAAGAGGAGAGACCCAGTACTTC. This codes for CASSPLSRGETQYF.

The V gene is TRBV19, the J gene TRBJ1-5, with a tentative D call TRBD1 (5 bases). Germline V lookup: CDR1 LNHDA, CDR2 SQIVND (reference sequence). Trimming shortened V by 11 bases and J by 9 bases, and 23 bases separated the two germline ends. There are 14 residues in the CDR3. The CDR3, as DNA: TGTGCCGGAAGCGACGTCGGGGGACGTGGGCCCCAGCATTTT. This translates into CAGSDVGGRGPQHF.

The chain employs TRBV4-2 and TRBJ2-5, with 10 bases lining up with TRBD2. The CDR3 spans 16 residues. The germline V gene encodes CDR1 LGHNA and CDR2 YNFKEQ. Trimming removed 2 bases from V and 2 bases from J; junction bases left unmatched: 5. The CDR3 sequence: CASSQQSGGGQETQYF. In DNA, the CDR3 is TGTGCCAGCAGCCAACAAAGCGGGGGGGGACAAGAGACCCAGTACTTC.

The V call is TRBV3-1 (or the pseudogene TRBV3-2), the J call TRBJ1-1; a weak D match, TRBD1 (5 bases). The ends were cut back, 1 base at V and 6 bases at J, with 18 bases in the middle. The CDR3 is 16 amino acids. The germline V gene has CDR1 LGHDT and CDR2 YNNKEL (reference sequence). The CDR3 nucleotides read TGTGCCAGCAGCCAAGGCATCAGGGCGAGTGCGTCTGAAGCTTTCTTT. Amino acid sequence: CASSQGIRASASEAFF.

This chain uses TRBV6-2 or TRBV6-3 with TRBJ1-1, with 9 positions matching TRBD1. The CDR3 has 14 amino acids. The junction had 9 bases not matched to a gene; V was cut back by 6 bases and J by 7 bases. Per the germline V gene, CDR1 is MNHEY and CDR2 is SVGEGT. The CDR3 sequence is CASSGGQGISEAFF. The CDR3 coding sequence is TGTGCCAGCAGCGGGGGACAGGGCATCAGTGAAGCTTTCTTT.

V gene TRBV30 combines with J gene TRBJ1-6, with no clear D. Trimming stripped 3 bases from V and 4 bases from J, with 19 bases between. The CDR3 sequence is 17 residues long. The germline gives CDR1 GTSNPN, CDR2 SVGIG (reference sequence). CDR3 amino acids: CAWRKKTGGRYNSPLHF. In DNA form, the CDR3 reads TGTGCCTGGAGAAAAAAAACGGGAGGCCGTTATAATTCACCCCTCCACTTT.

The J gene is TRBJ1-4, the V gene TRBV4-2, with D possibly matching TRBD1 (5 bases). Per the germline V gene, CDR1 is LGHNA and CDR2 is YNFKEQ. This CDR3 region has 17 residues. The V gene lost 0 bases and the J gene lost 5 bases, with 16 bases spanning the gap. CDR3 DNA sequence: TGTGCCAGCAGCCAAGAAGTCCTGGCGGGGGAGAATGAAAAACTGTTTTTT. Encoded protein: CASSQEVLAGENEKLFF.